One sample yielded the 20 T cell receptor beta chains listed below, sequenced in a study of control samples from healthy donors and cancer patients. Using immunoSEQ multiplex PCR, the repertoire was profiled, and TCRdb retains in-frame clones only, with some absent. Of under 100,000 clones in the sample, around 90% are singletons; the top ten hold over 13%. Sequencing was done on a sample of blood. These receptors were collected from a woman in her 70s in good health.

Comments on this clone: Other DNA sequences in the sample encode the same CDR3. This rearrangement joins TRBV30 to TRBJ1-1; weak D call: TRBD1 (5 bases). CDR3 size: 14 residues. V gave up 0 bases and J gave up 1 base, with 9 bases separating them. CDR1 is GTSNPN and CDR2 is SVGIG in the germline V gene (reference sequence). CDR3 nucleotides: TGTGCCTGGAGTGTACCGGGGGGGAACACTGAAGCTTTCTTT. Translating gives CAWSVPGGNTEAFF.

The J gene is TRBJ2-2, the V gene TRBV11-2; TRBD2 matches at 11 bases. Germline CDR1 reads SGHAT; CDR2 reads FQNNGV. The junction had 5 bases not matched to a gene; V was cut back by 2 bases and J by 0 bases. The CDR3 consists of 18 residues. CDR3 in DNA: TGTGCCAGCAGCTTACTAGCGGGGGGCCAAGCGAACACCGGGGAGCTGTTTTTT. Translation gives CASSLLAGGQANTGELFF.

The J gene is TRBJ2-1, the V gene TRBV5-4; TRBD2 matches 10 bases. The CDR3 length is 15 residues. V shed 3 bases and J 6 bases; nucleotides not matched to a gene: 6. Germline values: CDR1 SGHNT, CDR2 YYREEE (reference sequence). CDR3 amino acids: CASSYTSGVGNEQFF. The DNA of the CDR3 is TGTGCCAGCAGCTATACTAGCGGGGTAGGCAATGAGCAGTTCTTC.

The chain carries TRBV10-1 and TRBJ2-7; D may be TRBD2 (6 bases). The CDR3 is 14 residues long. The germline CDR1 and CDR2 sequences are WNHNN and SYGVQD (reference sequence). V was shortened by 2 bases and J by 9 bases, with 17 bases between the two germline ends. The CDR3 bases are TGCGCCAGCAGTGAGACCGGGACTCTCTTAGTGCAGTACTTC. It specifies CASSETGTLLVQYF.

This clone was recorded at least ten times. The chain uses TRBV2 and TRBJ2-2, with a tentative D call TRBD1 (5 bases). From germline, CDR1 is SNHLY and CDR2 FYNNEI. V lost 0 bases and J 1 base, leaving 9 bases between the germline ends. CDR3 length: 16 amino acids. The CDR3 DNA reads as TGTGCCAGCAGTGAAGCTAGGGGCTGGAACACCGGGGAGCTGTTTTTT. It encodes CASSEARGWNTGELFF.

This chain uses TRBV19 with TRBJ2-1; D not certain. V was shortened by 3 bases and J by 4 bases, with 7 bases between the two germline ends. The CDR3 is 13 residues long. Germline V gene sequence: CDR1 LNHDA, CDR2 SQIVND (reference sequence). DNA for the CDR3: TGTGCCAGTAGTATGGGTTATTACAATGAGCAGTTCTTC. Protein: CASSMGYYNEQFF.

V gene TRBV5-1 combines with J gene TRBJ1-2; weak D call: TRBD1 (5 bases). CDR1 is SGHRS and CDR2 is YFSETQ in the germline V gene. V was trimmed by 4 bases and J by 4 bases, leaving 11 bases between them. The CDR3 covers 13 residues. CDR3 region: CASSEGRTYGYTF. The CDR3 region has the DNA TGCGCCAGCAGCGAGGGACGGACCTATGGCTACACCTTC.

The chain carries TRBV6-1 and TRBJ1-4; 8 bases map to TRBD1. CDR3 size: 17 residues. CDR1 MNHNS and CDR2 SASEGT come from the germline V gene. V trimming: 0 bases; J trimming: 5 bases; junction bases outside the gene matches: 8. As DNA, the CDR3 is TGTGCCAGCAGTGAAGCCAGGGGGCCCTTTACGAATGAAAAACTGTTTTTT. Amino acid sequence: CASSEARGPFTNEKLFF.

This clone was picked up a small number of times. The chain uses TRBV3-1 (or the pseudogene TRBV3-2) and TRBJ1-6, with D perhaps TRBD1 (6 bases). Trimming cost V 4 bases and J 10 bases, with 14 bases left between them. CDR1 and CDR2 (germline): LGHDT, YNNKEL (reference sequence). The CDR3 covers 14 residues. The CDR3, as DNA: TGTGCCAGCAGCCCCCAGCGGGGGCAGTCACCCCTCCACTTT. Translating it yields CASSPQRGQSPLHF.

The chain joins TRBV6-5 to TRBJ1-2; D is undetermined. CDR3 length equals 13 residues. From germline, CDR1 is MNHEY and CDR2 SVGAGI. Trimming removed 7 bases from V and 0 bases from J, with 9 bases in between. The DNA of the CDR3 is TGTGCCAGCAACAAAGCCCCTAACTATGGCTACACCTTC. Translated, it gives CASNKAPNYGYTF.

Here the CDR3 DNA reads TGTGCCAGCTCACCATACGGACAGGATCGCTCCTACGAGCAGTACTTC. Its protein is CASSPYGQDRSYEQYF. The chain uses TRBV18 and TRBJ2-7, with 7 positions matching TRBD1. CDR1 and CDR2 from the germline V gene are KGHSH and LQKENI. V shed 2 bases, J shed 0 bases, and the junction held 7 bases outside the gene matches. The CDR3 contains 16 residues.

The sample holds one count of this clone. The chain has TRBV20-1 and TRBJ1-1, with D perhaps TRBD1 (5 bases). Trimming removed 2 bases at V and 8 bases at J, with 9 bases between. CDR1 is DFQATT, CDR2 SNEGSKA, per germline (reference sequence). The CDR3 runs to 11 residues. CDR3: CSARSGPEAFF. The CDR3 DNA is TGCAGTGCTAGATCGGGACCAGAAGCTTTCTTT.

The chain uses TRBV11-2 and TRBJ1-3; tentative D call: TRBD1 (6 bases). Germline V gene lookup returns CDR1 SGHAT and CDR2 FQNNGV. This CDR3 region has 15 residues. Trimming shortened V by 2 bases and J by 3 bases, and 11 bases separated the two germline ends. The CDR3 DNA sequence: TGTGCCAGCAGCTTAAACAGGGCTTTTGGAAACACCATATATTTT. This codes for CASSLNRAFGNTIYF. Full variable domain (remainder filled in from reference TRBV11-2 and TRBJ1-3): EAGVAQSPRYKIIEKRQSVAFWCNPISGHATLYWYQQILGQGPKLLIQFQNNGVVDDSQLPKDRFSAERLKGVDSTLKIQPAKLEDSAVYLCASSLNRAFGNTIYFGEGSWLTVV.

This clone showed up just a few times. This sequence joins TRBV20-1 and TRBJ2-3; unclear D gene. The CDR3 totals 11 residues. Germline CDR1 reads DFQATT; CDR2 reads SNEGSKA (reference sequence). The CDR3 sequence is CSATLEDTQYF. CDR3 DNA sequence: TGCAGCGCGACCCTGGAAGATACGCAGTATTTT.

This rearrangement joins TRBV10-3 to TRBJ1-1, with D perhaps TRBD1 (6 bases). The V end lost 6 bases, the J end lost 5 bases, and 13 bases lay between the germline ends. Germline V CDR1 and CDR2: ENHRY, SYGVKD. The CDR3 has 13 residues. CDR3 protein: CAISHGQGTEAFF. The CDR3 nucleotides read TGTGCCATCAGCCACGGTCAGGGGACTGAAGCTTTCTTT.

The chain has TRBV11-2 and TRBJ2-5; D gene uncertain. The CDR3 length is 12 residues. V gave up 4 bases and J gave up 6 bases, with 9 bases separating them. Germline CDR1 is SGHAT and CDR2 is FQNNGV. Here the CDR3 DNA reads TGTGCCAGCAGCTCATTAGTTCAGACCCAGTACTTC. This encodes CASSSLVQTQYF.

This chain connects TRBV3-1 (or the pseudogene TRBV3-2) to TRBJ1-3, with D unclear. V lost 0 bases and J 0 bases, leaving 9 bases between the germline ends. The germline gives CDR1 LGHDT, CDR2 YNNKEL (reference sequence). The CDR3 spans 16 residues. The CDR3 spells CASSQDLVHSGNTIYF. CDR3 coding DNA: TGTGCCAGCAGCCAAGATCTAGTCCACTCTGGAAACACCATATATTTT.

J is TRBJ1-4 and V is TRBV24-1, with a possible D match to TRBD1 (5 bases). From germline, CDR1 is KGHDR and CDR2 SFDVKD. This CDR3 has 16 amino acids. Trimming cost V 2 bases and J 7 bases, with 16 bases left between them. The CDR3: CATSDSERDPFEKLFF. In DNA form, the CDR3 reads TGTGCCACCAGTGATTCCGAGCGGGACCCTTTTGAAAAACTGTTTTTT.

This clone was found once. The gene calls are TRBV5-5 and TRBJ2-1; D is unclear. The V gene's germline CDR1 is SGHKS and CDR2 YYEKEE (reference sequence). V was pared by 2 bases and J by 8 bases, with 11 bases between. The CDR3 runs 13 residues. For the CDR3, the DNA is TGTGCCAGCAGCTTAGACATACCCGATGAGCAGTTCTTC. Its protein is CASSLDIPDEQFF.

The V call is TRBV11-2, the J call TRBJ2-3, with 14 bases that match TRBD2. V shed 0 bases, J shed 5 bases, and the junction held 7 bases outside the gene matches. Germline lookup yields CDR1 SGHAT and CDR2 FQNNGV. The CDR3 has 18 amino acids. Here the CDR3 reads CASSLERGTSGGGDTQYF. DNA for the CDR3: TGTGCCAGCAGCTTAGAGAGAGGGACTAGCGGGGGTGGAGATACGCAGTATTTT.